This is a list of T cell receptor beta chains from one sample in a study of beta chain features in type 1 diabetes. Libraries were prepared by immunoSEQ multiplex PCR; TCRdb keeps only in-frame clonotypes and omits some of them. The table lists approximately 330,000 clones, approximately 11% of them singletons. The sample consisted of naive CD4+ T cells from blood. The receptors were gathered from a woman in her 30s in good health. Each CDR3 is given without its conserved first and last residue. Each record gives: V gene, clone size, CDR3 protein. Size tells how often a clone was seen (once, few, many) or the class of an expanded clone, and some rows leave it out.

v_gene: TRBV7-2; abundance: .; CDR3aa: ASSRGEDTQY
v_gene: TRBV2; abundance: few; CDR3aa: ASSPGTSGNAYIQY
v_gene: TRBV18; abundance: .; CDR3aa: ASSPSRGNIQY
v_gene: TRBV28; abundance: few; CDR3aa: ASSAGSYGYT
v_gene: TRBV5-4; abundance: .; CDR3aa: ASSFPGPGELF
v_gene: TRBV5-4; abundance: once; CDR3aa: ASSPGTSAYNEQF
v_gene: TRBV11-2; abundance: .; CDR3aa: ASSLDNWGLAVIYEQY
v_gene: TRBV5-6; abundance: .; CDR3aa: ASSPNRRGRVKETQY
v_gene: TRBV5-1; abundance: few; CDR3aa: ASSRDREGGYT
v_gene: TRBV11-2; abundance: .; CDR3aa: ASSPKTVQETQY
v_gene: TRBV28; abundance: few; CDR3aa: ASSSSGTIQETQY
v_gene: TRBV29-1; abundance: .; CDR3aa: SVEVRGRTVAKNIQY
v_gene: TRBV9; abundance: .; CDR3aa: ASSVGLATGEQY
v_gene: TRBV14; abundance: few; CDR3aa: ASSQTGNYGYT
v_gene: TRBV4-3; abundance: few; CDR3aa: ASSQTLGGARGQPQH
v_gene: TRBV2; abundance: .; CDR3aa: ASSGQGTSNQPQH
v_gene: TRBV19; abundance: .; CDR3aa: ASSIDTGTGGNLEQF
v_gene: TRBV6-6; abundance: few; CDR3aa: ASSYSSGGHNEQF
v_gene: TRBV19; abundance: .; CDR3aa: ASTSGTVGNYGYT
v_gene: TRBV5-4; abundance: .; CDR3aa: ASSTHYEQY
v_gene: TRBV6-5; abundance: .; CDR3aa: ASSYSGTGDTGELF
v_gene: TRBV27; abundance: few; CDR3aa: ASSFSTGELF
v_gene: TRBV30; abundance: .; CDR3aa: AWSSSSYEQY
v_gene: TRBV30; abundance: few; CDR3aa: AWSDQFEQY
v_gene: TRBV6-1; abundance: few; CDR3aa: ASSEAGGTEAF
v_gene: TRBV5-1; abundance: few; CDR3aa: ASSFNQGLQETQY
v_gene: TRBV30; abundance: few; CDR3aa: AWSVGSGRSETQY
v_gene: TRBV6-5; abundance: few; CDR3aa: ASSSPSGSGTDTQY
v_gene: TRBV7-3; abundance: few; CDR3aa: ASRSFISGELF
v_gene: TRBV7-2; abundance: .; CDR3aa: ASSGGLAESRFYEQY
v_gene: TRBV18; abundance: .; CDR3aa: ASESDKPTGELF
v_gene: TRBV7-9; abundance: .; CDR3aa: ASSSQGRGTEAF
v_gene: TRBV9; abundance: .; CDR3aa: ASSEEIAGYTGELF
v_gene: TRBV18; abundance: few; CDR3aa: ASSPSGRAIDTQY
v_gene: TRBV7-2; abundance: .; CDR3aa: ASTTGGTYNEQF
v_gene: TRBV27; abundance: few; CDR3aa: ASRGQPTVEQY
v_gene: TRBV7-2; abundance: few; CDR3aa: ASSSYRETGEKLF
v_gene: TRBV6-5; abundance: few; CDR3aa: ASSYLAGVAETQY
v_gene: TRBV21-1; abundance: .; CDR3aa: ASSKEGGHLTYEQY
v_gene: TRBV9; abundance: .; CDR3aa: ASSVVGGRGDTQY
v_gene: TRBV5-6; abundance: few; CDR3aa: ASSLLGTLSSYNEQF
v_gene: TRBV2; abundance: few; CDR3aa: ASSEGLAGLGEQF
v_gene: TRBV13; abundance: few; CDR3aa: ASSRGQEPQETQY
v_gene: TRBV14; abundance: few; CDR3aa: ASGPTGGLSYEQY
v_gene: TRBV18; abundance: few; CDR3aa: ASSPPSSTGGANTEAF
v_gene: TRBV19; abundance: .; CDR3aa: ASSPLGLKNIQY
v_gene: TRBV7-2; abundance: .; CDR3aa: ASSLERRETYGYT